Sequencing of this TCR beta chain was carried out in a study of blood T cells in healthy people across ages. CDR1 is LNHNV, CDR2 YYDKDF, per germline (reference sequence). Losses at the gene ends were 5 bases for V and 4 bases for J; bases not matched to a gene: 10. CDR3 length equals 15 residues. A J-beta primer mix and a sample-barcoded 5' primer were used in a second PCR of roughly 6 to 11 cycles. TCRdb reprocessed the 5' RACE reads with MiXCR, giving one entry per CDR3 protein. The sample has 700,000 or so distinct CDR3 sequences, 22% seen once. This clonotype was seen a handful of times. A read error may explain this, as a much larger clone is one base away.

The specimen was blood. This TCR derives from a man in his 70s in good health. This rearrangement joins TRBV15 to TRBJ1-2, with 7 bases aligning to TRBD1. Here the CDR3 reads CATSGPDRVFYGYTF. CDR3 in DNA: TGTGCCACCAGCGGCCCCGACAGGGTCTTCTATGGCTACACCTTC.